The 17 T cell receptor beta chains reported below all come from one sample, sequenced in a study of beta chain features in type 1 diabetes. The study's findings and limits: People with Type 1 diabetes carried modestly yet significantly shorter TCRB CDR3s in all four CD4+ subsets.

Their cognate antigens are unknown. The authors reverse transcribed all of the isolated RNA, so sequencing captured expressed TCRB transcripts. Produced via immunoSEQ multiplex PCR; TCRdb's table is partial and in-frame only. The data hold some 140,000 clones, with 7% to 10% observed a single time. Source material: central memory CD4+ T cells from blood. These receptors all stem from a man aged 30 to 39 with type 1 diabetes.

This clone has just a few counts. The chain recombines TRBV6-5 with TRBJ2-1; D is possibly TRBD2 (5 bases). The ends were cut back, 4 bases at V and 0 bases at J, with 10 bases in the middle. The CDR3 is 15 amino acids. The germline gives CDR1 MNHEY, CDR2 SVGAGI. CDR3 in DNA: TGTGCCAGCAGTTCCCCGGGAACCTCCTACAATGAGCAGTTCTTC. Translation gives CASSSPGTSYNEQFF.

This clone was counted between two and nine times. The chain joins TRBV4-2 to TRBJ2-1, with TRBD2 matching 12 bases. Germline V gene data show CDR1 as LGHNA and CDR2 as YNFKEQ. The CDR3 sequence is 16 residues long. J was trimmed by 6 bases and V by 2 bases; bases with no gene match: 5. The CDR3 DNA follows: TGTGCCAGCAGCCAATCACTAGCGGGGGGACCCAATGAGCAGTTCTTC. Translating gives CASSQSLAGGPNEQFF.

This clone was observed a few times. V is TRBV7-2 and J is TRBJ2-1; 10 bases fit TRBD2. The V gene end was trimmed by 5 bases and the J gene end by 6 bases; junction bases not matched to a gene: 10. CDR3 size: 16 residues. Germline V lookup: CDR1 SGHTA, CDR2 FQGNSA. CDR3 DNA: TGTGCCAGCAGCCCGACCTTAGCGGGGGGAATCAATGAGCAGTTCTTC. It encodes CASSPTLAGGINEQFF.

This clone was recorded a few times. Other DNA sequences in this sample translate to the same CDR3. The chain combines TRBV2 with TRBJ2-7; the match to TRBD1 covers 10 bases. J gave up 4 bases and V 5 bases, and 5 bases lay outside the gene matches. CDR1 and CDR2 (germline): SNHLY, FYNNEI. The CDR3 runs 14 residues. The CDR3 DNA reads TGTGCCAGCAGTCCGGGACAGGGGATTTACGAGCAGTACTTC. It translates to CASSPGQGIYEQYF.

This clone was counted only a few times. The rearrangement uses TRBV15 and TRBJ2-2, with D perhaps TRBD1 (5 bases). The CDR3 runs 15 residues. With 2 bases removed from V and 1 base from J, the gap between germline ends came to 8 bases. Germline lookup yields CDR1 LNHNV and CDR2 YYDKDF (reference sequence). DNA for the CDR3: TGTGCCACCAGCAGATCCACAGGGAACACCGGGGAGCTGTTTTTT. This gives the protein CATSRSTGNTGELFF.

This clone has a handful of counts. The CDR3 sequence is CASSQGDGYGYTF. CDR3 DNA: TGCGCCAGCAGCCAAGGAGATGGCTATGGCTACACCTTC. The chain is built from TRBV4-1 and TRBJ1-2, with D unresolved. The CDR3 is 13 amino acids. The V end lost 1 base, the J end lost 4 bases, and 7 bases lay between the germline ends. Per the germline V gene, CDR1 is MGHRA and CDR2 is YSYEKL.

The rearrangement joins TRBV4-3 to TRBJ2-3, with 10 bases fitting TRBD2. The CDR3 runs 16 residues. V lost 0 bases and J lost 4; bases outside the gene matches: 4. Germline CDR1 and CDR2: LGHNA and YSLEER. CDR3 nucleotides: TGCGCCAGCAGCCAAGATCAGCGGGGGGGCGCAGATACGCAGTATTTT. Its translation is CASSQDQRGGADTQYF.

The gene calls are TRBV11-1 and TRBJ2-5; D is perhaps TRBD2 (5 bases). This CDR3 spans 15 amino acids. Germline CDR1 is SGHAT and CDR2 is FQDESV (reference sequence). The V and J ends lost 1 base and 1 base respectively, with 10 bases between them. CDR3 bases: TGTGCCAGCAGCTTAGGAAGGAGCGGCCAAGAGACCCAGTACTTC. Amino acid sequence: CASSLGRSGQETQYF.

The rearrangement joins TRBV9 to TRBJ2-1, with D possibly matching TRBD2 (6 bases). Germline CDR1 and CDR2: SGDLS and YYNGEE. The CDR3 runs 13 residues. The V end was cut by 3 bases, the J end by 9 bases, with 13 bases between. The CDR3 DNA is TGTGCCAGCAGCGCCTCGACTAGAATTGAGCAGTTCTTC. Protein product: CASSASTRIEQFF.

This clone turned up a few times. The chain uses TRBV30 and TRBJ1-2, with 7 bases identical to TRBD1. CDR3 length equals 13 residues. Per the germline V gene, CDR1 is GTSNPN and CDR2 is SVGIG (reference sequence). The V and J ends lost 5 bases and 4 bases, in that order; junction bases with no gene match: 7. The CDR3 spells CAWAVQGIYGYTF. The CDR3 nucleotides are TGTGCCTGGGCTGTACAGGGGATCTATGGCTACACCTTC.

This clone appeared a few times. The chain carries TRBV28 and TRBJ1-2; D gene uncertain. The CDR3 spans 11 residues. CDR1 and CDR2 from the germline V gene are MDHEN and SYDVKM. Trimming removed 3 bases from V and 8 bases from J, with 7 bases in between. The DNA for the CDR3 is TGTGCCAGCAGTTTTCACCGGGGCTACACCTTC. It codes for CASSFHRGYTF.

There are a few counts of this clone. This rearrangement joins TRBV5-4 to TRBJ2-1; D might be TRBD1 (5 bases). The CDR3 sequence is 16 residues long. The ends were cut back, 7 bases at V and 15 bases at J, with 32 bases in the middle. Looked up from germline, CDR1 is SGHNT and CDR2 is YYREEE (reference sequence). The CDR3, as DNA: TGTGCCAGCCCCATCGACAGCTACTCTTCCTCAGGTGATCCGTTCTTC. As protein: CASPIDSYSSSGDPFF.

This CDR3 is CASSLLDEQYF. The CDR3 bases are TGTGCCAGCAGCTTACTGGACGAGCAGTACTTC. The chain employs TRBV9 and TRBJ2-7, with D uncertain. The CDR3 totals 11 residues. The V end was cut by 4 bases, the J end by 5 bases, with 7 bases between. CDR1 and CDR2 from the germline V gene are SGDLS and YYNGEE.

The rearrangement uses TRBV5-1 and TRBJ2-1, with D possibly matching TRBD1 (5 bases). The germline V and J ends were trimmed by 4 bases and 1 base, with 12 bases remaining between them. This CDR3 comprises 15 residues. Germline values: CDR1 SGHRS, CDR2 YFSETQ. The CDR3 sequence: CASSHGGASYNEQFF. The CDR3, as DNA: TGCGCCAGCAGCCACGGTGGGGCTTCCTACAATGAGCAGTTCTTC.

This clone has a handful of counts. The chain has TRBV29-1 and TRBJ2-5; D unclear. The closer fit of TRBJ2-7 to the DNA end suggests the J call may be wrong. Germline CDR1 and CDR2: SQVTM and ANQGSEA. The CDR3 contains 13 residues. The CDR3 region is CSAVSGSLAEQYF. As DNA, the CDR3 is TGCAGCGCTGTATCAGGTTCCCTCGCCGAGCAGTACTTC.

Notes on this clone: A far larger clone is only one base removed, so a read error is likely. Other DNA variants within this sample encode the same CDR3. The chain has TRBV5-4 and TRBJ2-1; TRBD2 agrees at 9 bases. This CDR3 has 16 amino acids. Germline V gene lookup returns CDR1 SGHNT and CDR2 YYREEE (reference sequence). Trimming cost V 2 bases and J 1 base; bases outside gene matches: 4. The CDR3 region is CASSLSLAGSYNEQFF. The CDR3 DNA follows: TGTGCCAGCAGCTTATCTCTAGCGGGGTCCTACAATGAGCAGTTCTTC. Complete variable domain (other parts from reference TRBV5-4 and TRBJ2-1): ETGVTQSPTHLIKTRGQQVTLRCSSQSGHNTVSWYQQALGQGPQFIFQYYREEENGRGNFPPRFSGLQFPNYSSELNVNALELDDSALYLCASSLSLAGSYNEQFFGPGTRLTVL.

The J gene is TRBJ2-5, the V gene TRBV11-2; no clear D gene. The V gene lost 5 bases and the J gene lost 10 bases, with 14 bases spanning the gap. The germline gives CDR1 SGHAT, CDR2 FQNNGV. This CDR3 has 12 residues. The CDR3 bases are TGTGCCAGCAGCCTCGACACAAGGAACCAGTACTTC. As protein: CASSLDTRNQYF.